The clone carrying this T cell receptor (beta chain) was seen more than once but under ten times. The antigen is undetermined. V was shortened by 5 bases and J by 0 bases, with 11 bases between the two germline ends. Germline V gene sequence: CDR1 LNHDA, CDR2 SQIVND (reference sequence). The CDR3 consists of 14 residues. The TCR beta CDR3 regions underwent amplification from RNA transcripts. The library came from an HTBI-primed first-round RT-PCR and a second-round multiplex PCR. Using its own MiXCR run on the multiplex PCR reads, TCRdb lists one record per CDR3 protein. The table shows around 1.1 million distinct CDR3 sequences, with around a third occurring only once. Hyperthyroidism patients had new diagnoses, durations under 2 months, and ages of 18 to 65. The sample belongs to a study of Graves' ophthalmopathy and Graves' hyperthyroidism. Study summary: Hyperthyroidism was classified as stable if no ophthalmopathy occurred within 18 months of follow-up. Study-level points and caveats: Most clonotypes expanded in thyroid above 0.001 frequency were present in blood too.

The clonotype was recovered from an adult man with Graves' hyperthyroidism. The chain carries TRBV19 and TRBJ2-7; D is undetermined. Sequencing was carried out using peripheral blood or thyroid tissue (not recorded which). The CDR3 DNA is TGTGCCAGTAGTCACGGCTTTGCCTCCTACGAGCAGTACTTC. It codes for CASSHGFASYEQYF.